Following are 16 T cell receptor beta chains from one sample sequenced in a study of T cell responses to AZD1222 COVID-19 vaccine. TCRdb's table, derived via immunoSEQ multiplex PCR, lists solely in-frame clones and lacks some. The sample yields 84,000 or so clones, around 90% seen once. Sequencing used peripheral blood, obtained on day 0 of AZD1222 vaccination. The receptors shown here come from an adult in good health.

The chain links TRBV7-9 to TRBJ1-2, with D perhaps matching TRBD1 (6 bases). The germline V gene has CDR1 SEHNR and CDR2 FQNEAQ (reference sequence). The CDR3 length is 16 residues. With 0 bases removed from V and 4 bases from J, the gap between germline ends came to 15 bases. CDR3 sequence reads: CASSLARLIGGYGYTF. The CDR3 DNA reads TGTGCCAGCAGCTTAGCGCGCCTCATAGGGGGCTATGGCTACACCTTC.

This chain connects TRBV7-2 to TRBJ2-3, with D hard to call. This CDR3 is 14 amino acids long. Germline CDR1 SGHTA, CDR2 FQGNSA. The V end was cut by 1 base, the J end by 5 bases, with 10 bases between. DNA for the CDR3: TGTGCCAGCAGCTTAGGAGCCTCCAAAGATACGCAGTATTTT. This codes for CASSLGASKDTQYF. The whole variable domain, remainder taken from reference TRBV7-2 and TRBJ2-3, is GAGVSQSPSNKVTEKGKDVELRCDPISGHTALYWYRQSLGQGLEFLIYFQGNSAPDKSGLPSDRFSAERTGGSVSTLTIQRTQQEDSAVYLCASSLGASKDTQYFGPGTRLTVL.

V is TRBV20-1 and J is TRBJ1-2; no clear D gene. Germline lookup yields CDR1 DFQATT and CDR2 SNEGSKA (reference sequence). The CDR3 totals 11 residues. The CDR3, as DNA: TGCAGCGCGGTTGCGGACTATGGCTACACCTTC. Translated, it gives CSAVADYGYTF.

The chain uses TRBV24-1 and TRBJ2-1, with TRBD2 matching 7 bases. This CDR3 is built from 15 residues. Unmatched junction bases numbered 4, after V lost 1 base and J lost 5 bases. Germline-derived CDR1 and CDR2 are KGHDR and SFDVKD. The DNA for the CDR3 is TGTGCCACCAGTGATTTTGCGGGAGCCCACAATGAGCAGTTCTTC. It translates to CATSDFAGAHNEQFF.

V gene TRBV28 combines with J gene TRBJ2-7; TRBD1 agrees at 7 bases. Germline lookup yields CDR1 MDHEN and CDR2 SYDVKM. The CDR3 runs 16 residues. J gave up 5 bases and V 5 bases, and 15 bases lay outside the gene matches. The CDR3 here is CASSVIPPDRVHEQYF. In nucleotides, the CDR3 is TGTGCCAGCAGTGTTATACCCCCCGACAGGGTCCACGAGCAGTACTTC. Filled out from reference TRBV28 and TRBJ2-7, the complete variable domain reads DVKVTQSSRYLVKRTGEKVFLECVQDMDHENMFWYRQDPGLGLRLIYFSYDVKMKEKGDIPEGYSVSREKKERFSLILESASTNQTSMYLCASSVIPPDRVHEQYFGPGTRLTVT.

This sequence joins TRBV27 and TRBJ2-5, with 8 positions matching TRBD2. V gave up 3 bases and J gave up 4 bases; unmatched junction bases: 7. CDR1 and CDR2 from the germline V gene are MNHEY and SMNVEV (reference sequence). CDR3 size: 15 residues. CDR3 sequence (DNA): TGTGCCAGCAGTTTCCGGGAGGGCCTAGGAGAGACCCAGTACTTC. It is translated as CASSFREGLGETQYF.

This chain connects TRBV10-2 to TRBJ1-6; D gene unclear. The germline V gene encodes CDR1 WSHSY and CDR2 SAAADI. The CDR3 length is 12 residues. V dropped 3 bases and J dropped 7 bases, with 4 bases sitting between them. The CDR3 nucleotides read TGCGCCAGCAGTGACCGGAATTCACCCCTCCACTTT. Protein sequence: CASSDRNSPLHF.

CDR3 loop: CASSLGFGQGAWNTEAFF. The CDR3 region has the DNA TGTGCCAGCAGCTTAGGGTTCGGGCAGGGAGCTTGGAACACTGAAGCTTTCTTT. The chain employs TRBV7-8 and TRBJ1-1, with D perhaps matching TRBD1 (5 bases). Between the trimmed V and J ends, which lost 1 base and 1 base, there was a span of 19 bases. This CDR3 comprises 18 residues. Germline V CDR1 and CDR2: SGHVS, FQNEAQ. The variable domain in full, completed from reference TRBV7-8 and TRBJ1-1, reads GAGVSQSPRYKVAKRGQDVALRCDPISGHVSLFWYQQALGQGPEFLTYFQNEAQLDKSGLPSDRFFAERPEGSVSTLKIQRTQQEDSAVYLCASSLGFGQGAWNTEAFFGQGTRLTVV.

CDR3 residues: CASRGLSTSNTEAFF. CDR3 DNA: TGTGCCAGCAGGGGGTTATCCACCTCGAACACTGAAGCTTTCTTT. The chain links TRBV27 to TRBJ1-1, with D hard to call. The CDR3 runs to 15 residues. Germline loops: CDR1 MNHEY, CDR2 SMNVEV (reference sequence). Deletions cut 6 bases from V and 1 base from J, with 15 bases between.

J is TRBJ2-2 and V is TRBV13, with D possibly called TRBD1 or TRBD2 (5 bases each). Per germline, CDR1 PRHDT and CDR2 FYEKMQ (reference sequence). V was clipped by 5 bases and J by 4 bases, with 11 bases between them. The CDR3 is 14 amino acids. CDR3 nucleotide sequence: TGTGCCAGCAGCCCGGGACCTGGCACCGGGGAGCTGTTTTTT. Protein sequence: CASSPGPGTGELFF.

This chain uses TRBV3-1 (or the pseudogene TRBV3-2) with TRBJ2-7, with D hard to call. Trimming shortened V by 2 bases and J by 3 bases, and 17 bases separated the two germline ends. Germline-derived CDR1 and CDR2 are LGHDT and YNNKEL (reference sequence). This CDR3 is built from 16 residues. The DNA of the CDR3 is TGTGCCAGCAGCCAAAAGGGCTGGAGTGACAACTACGAGCAGTACTTC. Amino acids: CASSQKGWSDNYEQYF.

The chain is built from TRBV5-8 and TRBJ1-1; D ambiguous. CDR3 length: 15 residues. V was trimmed by 0 bases and J by 5 bases, leaving 14 bases between them. CDR1 SGHTS and CDR2 YDEGEE come from the germline V gene. The CDR3 nucleotides are TGTGCCAGCAGCTTGGATTACCCAGAGTCGACTGAAGCTTTCTTT. Translating gives CASSLDYPESTEAFF.

This rearrangement joins TRBV18 to TRBJ2-2; D not resolved. The CDR3 length is 15 residues. Per the germline V gene, CDR1 is KGHSH and CDR2 is LQKENI. V gave up 3 bases and J gave up 0 bases, with 8 bases separating them. The CDR3: CASSPPSTNTGELFF. CDR3 nucleotide sequence: TGTGCCAGCTCACCTCCGAGCACGAACACCGGGGAGCTGTTTTTT.

J is TRBJ2-5 and V is TRBV7-2; weak D call: TRBD2 (5 bases). The CDR3 loop spans 14 amino acids. The V gene lost 7 bases and the J gene lost 4 bases, with 16 bases spanning the gap. Per the germline V gene, CDR1 is SGHTA and CDR2 is FQGNSA. CDR3 DNA sequence: TGTGCCAGCAATCAGCGGACTCGAGGAGAGACCCAGTACTTC. It specifies CASNQRTRGETQYF. Full variable domain (missing parts from reference TRBV7-2 and TRBJ2-5): GAGVSQSPSNKVTEKGKDVELRCDPISGHTALYWYRQSLGQGLEFLIYFQGNSAPDKSGLPSDRFSAERTGGSVSTLTIQRTQQEDSAVYLCASNQRTRGETQYFGPGTRLLVL.

This clone occurred once. The V call is TRBV12-3 or TRBV12-4, the J call TRBJ2-3; D might be TRBD2 (6 bases). The CDR3 consists of 12 residues. Trimming removed 6 bases from V and 13 bases from J, with 17 bases in between. The CDR3 region has the DNA TGTGCCAGCAGCTTTGGGACTGGGCAGGAGTATTTT. It yields the protein CASSFGTGQEYF.

The V gene is TRBV3-1 (or the pseudogene TRBV3-2), the J gene TRBJ2-3, with D perhaps matching TRBD1 (6 bases). The germline V gene encodes CDR1 LGHDT and CDR2 YNNKEL (reference sequence). The V gene lost 3 bases and the J gene lost 1 base, with 11 bases spanning the gap. CDR3 length: 15 amino acids. DNA for the CDR3: TGTGCCAGCAGCCATTTCGCAGGGGGCACAGATACGCAGTATTTT. Translating it yields CASSHFAGGTDTQYF.